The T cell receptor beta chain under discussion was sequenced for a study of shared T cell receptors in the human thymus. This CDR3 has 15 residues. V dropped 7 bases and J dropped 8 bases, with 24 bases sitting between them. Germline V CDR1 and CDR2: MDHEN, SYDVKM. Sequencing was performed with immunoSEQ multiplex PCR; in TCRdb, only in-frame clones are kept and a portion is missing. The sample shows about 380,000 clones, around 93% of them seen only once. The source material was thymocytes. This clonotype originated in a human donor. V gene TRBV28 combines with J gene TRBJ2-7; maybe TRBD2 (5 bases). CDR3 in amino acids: CASTPGLAAPTKQYF. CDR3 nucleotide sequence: TGTGCCAGCACCCCGGGGTTGGCAGCCCCAACTAAGCAGTACTTC.